This TCR beta chain was sequenced during a study of T cells in Graves' hyperthyroidism and ophthalmopathy. Regarding the study as a whole: Ophthalmopathy was predicted by the model a median of roughly 6.6 months ahead of onset.

The CDR3 regions of TCR beta were amplified from RNA transcripts. TCR CDR3 regions were first amplified by RT-PCR with HTBI primers. One entry per CDR3 protein, called by TCRdb with MiXCR from the multiplex PCR reads. The sample holds about 540,000 distinct CDR3 sequences, approximately 44% seen once. No ophthalmopathy progression within 18 months constituted stable Graves' hyperthyroidism. This clonotype was seen ten or more times. The antigen remains undetermined. This CDR3 has 12 residues. Germline V gene data show CDR1 as SGHVS and CDR2 as FQNEAQ. V lost 5 bases and J lost 14, with 13 bases in between.

This chain uses TRBV7-8 with TRBJ1-6; D unresolved. The sequenced material came from peripheral blood or thyroid tissue (not recorded which). The TCR was taken from a woman younger than 35 with Graves' hyperthyroidism. CDR3 protein: CASSPLVESLHF. CDR3 DNA sequence: TGTGCCAGCAGCCCCCTTGTCGAGTCCCTCCACTTT. Filled out from reference TRBV7-8 and TRBJ1-6, the complete variable domain reads GAGVSQSPRYKVAKRGQDVALRCDPISGHVSLFWYQQALGQGPEFLTYFQNEAQLDKSGLPSDRFFAERPEGSVSTLKIQRTQQEDSAVYLCASSPLVESLHFGNGTRLTVT.